The subject of this entry is one T cell receptor beta chain. This clone was observed once. The target of this receptor is not known. Qualities for individual bases were not recorded, and no much larger clone is one base off. The germline V gene supplies CDR1 MDHEN and CDR2 SYDVKM. V ends up 7 bases short and J 5 bases short, with an unmatched junction base count of 11. The CDR3, cysteine through phenylalanine, is 16 amino acids long. The sequence is cut down to CDR3 DNA, 48 bases in frame from base 1. The data originate from a study of cytomegalovirus exposure and HLA in healthy donors (dated by TCRdb to the late 2010s). With regard to the full study: In an earlier analysis of roughly 590 of the donors, 276 Gb of sequence data and 90 million to 120 million unique TCR beta sequences from 150 million to 200 million T cells were reported. In a later analysis, previously published TCR beta repertoires from 550 to 750 donors were re-analyzed and high-resolution HLA genotyping was added so that TCR occurrence patterns could be studied. An early release covering about 600 HLA-typed donors comprised roughly 300 gigabases of sequencing data and about 90 million unique TCR sequences. In an earlier analysis of a few hundred of the donors, high-throughput TCR beta sequencing was used to judge whether each TCR beta V gene segment behaved as functional or pseudogenic. The later analysis used no new phenotypic data to find candidate immune exposures, relying instead on TCR beta sequences and their occurrence across donors. Typing coverage varied by locus: 629-630 donors for A, B, C, DRB1 and DQB1; roughly 510 for DQA1; approximately 570 for DPA1; 450 to 480 for DPB1. All discovery cohort repertoires had been generated on a single sequencing platform. The genetic ancestry cluster associated with self-reported Caucasian donors included 70% to 85% of the roughly 400 genotyped donors. Across 398 genotyped donors of the cohort, an average of 235,054 unique TCR beta nucleotide sequences per donor were sequenced, and approximately 17% of those sequences were non-productive. HLA typing included class I and class II loci at four-digit resolution. To predict cytomegalovirus infection status, the study brought together high-throughput TCR immunosequencing, statistical association of individual TCRs with disease status, and machine learning. Donor age, sex, ethnicity and CMV serostatus were collected together with the repertoire data. In addition to the first cohort of approximately 670 subjects, a separate validation cohort of around 110 different subjects was used. The T cell repertoires of some 700 subjects were profiled by immunosequencing and related to cytomegalovirus serostatus. Four to six DR-DQ haplotypes were handled as single units for association and clustering, since linkage in the cohort was strong. The aim of the study was to test whether cataloging public T cell receptors could identify signatures of past pathogen exposure. A later genetic analysis used genome-wide SNP genotypes for about 55% of the 666 donors, treating that subset as a discovery cohort.

What the research found in general, with its limitations: Because the 87-base-pair reads could not distinguish some IMGT-functional V segments, including TRBV6-2 and TRBV6-3, those segments were excluded. The authors suggested that the approach could potentially be generalized to other disease states and immunological phenotypes. The study gave a list of 150 to 200 TCR beta chains associated with cytomegalovirus. According to a later analysis, most CMV-associated TCR beta chains appeared to be HLA-restricted, and the HLA associations seemed to be driven largely by CMV exposure. A later genetic analysis reported fewer N-insertions in productive TCRs among donors in an Asian-associated ancestry cluster than the roughly 700-donor mean. Across donors, most TCR sequences were observed very rarely, whereas some public TCRs were present in many individuals. V-gene and J-gene trimming of TCR beta chains was associated with a missense DCLRE1C variant in a later genetic analysis, and the association was replicated in an independent cohort. A further reported finding was that TCR beta sequences accurately predicted the HLA-A and HLA-B alleles for most subjects in the first cohort. When HLA alleles, especially DR and DQ, strongly co-occurred, attributing TCR associations to individual alleles was difficult. In vitro tests confirmed that a few of the cytomegalovirus-associated TCR beta chains recognize cytomegalovirus antigens. Sequencing depth was assumed to be roughly uniform across donors in the presence/absence analyses, though that assumption may not hold. The only immune exposure information available for the cohort was CMV serostatus. In an earlier analysis of some 540 of the donors, most TCR beta V segments appeared in productive rearrangements about 90% or about 30% of the time, broadly matching IMGT annotations. A cluster of highly shared sequence variants was judged likely to be a technical artifact of the sequencing pipeline. Because counts were too low, under 20 rarely observed V segments, including chromosome 9 orphons, were left out of the earlier analysis of over 550 of the donors. A later analysis reported that several top co-occurrence clusters appeared linked to parvovirus B19, influenza, CMV and Epstein-Barr virus. The cohort was sequenced for TCR beta chains only, and without alpha or paired-chain data the features that could be detected were limited. A later analysis found that TCR association rates varied across HLA loci, with DRB1 alleles showing the most associated TCRs and HLA-C alleles the fewest. The classifier was reported to diagnose cytomegalovirus status with high specificity and sensitivity in both the original and validation cohorts. Linkage disequilibrium might explain the correlated functional status among segregating V segments, but an unknown experimental factor could not be excluded. In a later analysis, some 17,000 TCR beta sequences were associated with specific HLA alleles at a false discovery rate of 0.05. Compared with equally common non-associated chains, HLA-associated TCR beta chains in a later analysis were more clonally expanded and had lower generation probabilities. Because some donors lacked HLA typing at each locus, the association tests relied only on the typed subset.

The cohort consisted of approximately 670 healthy bone marrow donors. At the time of sampling, every cohort member was nominally healthy, though immune exposures that went unrecorded were likely present. The donor tested CMV seropositive and was one of the 289 seropositive cohort members. A peripheral blood sample was collected from each donor, and TCR beta sequencing was performed on peripheral blood mononuclear cells. The Qiagen DNeasy Blood Extraction Kit was used to extract genomic DNA from the blood cell samples. Libraries came from the immunoSEQ multiplex PCR assay. For the multiplex PCR, a mixture combining 60 forward primers for TCR Vbeta segments and 13 reverse primers for TCR Jbeta segments was used. Amplification of the CDR3 region of rearranged TCR beta genes was performed with a multiplex PCR assay on genomic DNA. Amplified TCR beta libraries were sequenced as 87-base-pair reads on the Illumina HiSeq System. The authors processed their data as follows. A later analysis counted around 72 million unique TCR beta chains across the 666 repertoires, and about 10 million of these chains were shared by at least two donors. A nearest-neighbor algorithm error-corrected the raw reads and collapsed the reads into unique sequences, merging closely related sequences to remove PCR and sequencing errors. V, D and J gene segments were assigned by aligning CDR3 sequences to IMGT reference sequences. For a sequence to be retained, a match of at least six nucleotides to both a V gene segment and a J gene segment was required. Rearrangements were called productive when the CDR3 lacked stop codons and stayed in frame with V and J; all others were non-productive. Following IMGT convention, CDR3 was defined as the stretch from the second conserved V-encoded cysteine to the conserved J-encoded phenylalanine. The earlier analysis of about 610 of the donors excluded any sequence lacking an unambiguous match to a single V gene segment. In an earlier analysis of around 590 of the donors, a V segment was called functional when productive rearrangements were above 56.7%, and segregating when the standard deviation between donors exceeded 5%. A statistical classification framework was developed to diagnose cytomegalovirus status using the catalog of TCR beta chain sequences. V and J gene assignment, in a later analysis, came from comparing TCR nucleotide sequences with IMGT/GENE-DB human TR gene sequences. In a later analysis, CDR3 sequences and most-parsimonious VDJ recombination scenarios were assigned using the TCRdist pipeline. In a later analysis, each TCR beta chain was defined by its CDR3 amino acid sequence together with its V-gene family, and reads without a unique V-gene family were excluded. As a way to deal with suspected cross-contamination and a sequencing artifact, a later analysis dropped roughly 620 nucleotide sequences that were highly shared and had low generation probability. A later analysis calculated a clonal expansion index for each public chain from normalized within-repertoire ranks of inferred template counts. A later analysis computed generation probabilities with a VDJ recombination model fitted to out-of-frame rearrangements, and checked the results against IGoR. In a later analysis, TCR-TCR, TCR-HLA and TCR-CMV co-occurrence was scored with hypergeometric tests, and a repertoire-size bias correction was applied to TCR pairs. False discovery rates were estimated in a later analysis by permuting HLA or CMV assignments 20 times. In a later analysis, co-occurring TCRs were grouped using DBSCAN, with TCRdist sequence similarity added in when clustering inside HLA-allele-positive subsets. Repertoires with fewer than 30,000 or more than 120,000 public chains were left out of co-occurrence clustering, as were a handful of repertoires with anomalous nucleotide sharing. Entries here come from immuneACCESS through TCRdb and include only in-frame sequences with V and J called. Some clones fail to appear in such tables; in the studies checked, an unresolved V gene covers under half of the shortfall, and the cause of the remainder is unknown. The V and J calls and clone size come from that table; D and trimming were worked out from the DNA. This sample holds about 160,000 clones; around 60% were observed only once. The top ten hold roughly 6.8% of the sample.

The sequence joins TRBV28 to TRBJ2-2; 9 central nucleotides agree with TRBD1. Sequences were obtained from PBMCs. The clonotype originates from a woman aged 55-70 years in good health and CMV-seropositive. The sequence in DNA is TGTGCCAGCACCCTCCCCCTCGGACAGGGGACCGGGGAGCTGTTTTTT. Its translation is CASTLPLGQGTGELFF.